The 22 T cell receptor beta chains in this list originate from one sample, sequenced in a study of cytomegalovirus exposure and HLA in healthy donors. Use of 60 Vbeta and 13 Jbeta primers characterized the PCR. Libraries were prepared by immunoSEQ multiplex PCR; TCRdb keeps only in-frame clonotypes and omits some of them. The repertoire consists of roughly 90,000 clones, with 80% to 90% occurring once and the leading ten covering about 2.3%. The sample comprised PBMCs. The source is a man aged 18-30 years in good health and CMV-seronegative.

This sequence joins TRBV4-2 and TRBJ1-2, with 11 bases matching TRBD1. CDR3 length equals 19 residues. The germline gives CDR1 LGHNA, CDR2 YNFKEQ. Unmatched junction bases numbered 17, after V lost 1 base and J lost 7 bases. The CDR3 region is CASSQVFHLGQGEYSGYTF. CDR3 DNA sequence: TGTGCCAGCAGCCAAGTTTTTCACTTGGGACAGGGGGAGTATAGTGGCTACACCTTC.

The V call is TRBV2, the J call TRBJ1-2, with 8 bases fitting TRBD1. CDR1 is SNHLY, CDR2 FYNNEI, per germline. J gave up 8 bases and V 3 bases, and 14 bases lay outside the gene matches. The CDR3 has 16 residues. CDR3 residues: CASSDGGAGGRWGYTF. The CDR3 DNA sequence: TGTGCCAGCAGTGATGGCGGGGCAGGGGGCAGGTGGGGCTACACCTTC.

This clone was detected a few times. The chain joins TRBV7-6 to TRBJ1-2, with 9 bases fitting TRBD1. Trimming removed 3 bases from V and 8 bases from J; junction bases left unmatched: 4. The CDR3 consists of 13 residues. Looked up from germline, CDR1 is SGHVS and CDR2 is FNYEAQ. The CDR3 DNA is TGTGCCAGCAGCTTGACAGGGGGTGAAGGCTACACCTTC. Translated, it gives CASSLTGGEGYTF.

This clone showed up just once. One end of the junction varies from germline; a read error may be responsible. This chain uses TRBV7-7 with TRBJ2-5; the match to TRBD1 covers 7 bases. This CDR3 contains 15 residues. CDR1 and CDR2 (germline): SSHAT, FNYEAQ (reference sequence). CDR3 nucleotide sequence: TGTGCTAGCAGCTTAGGGGACAGATCACAAGAGACCCAGTACTTC. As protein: CASSLGDRSQETQYF.

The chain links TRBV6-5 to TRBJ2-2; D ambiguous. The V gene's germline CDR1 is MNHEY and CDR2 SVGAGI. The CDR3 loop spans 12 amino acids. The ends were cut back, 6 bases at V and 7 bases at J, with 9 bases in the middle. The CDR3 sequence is CASSPRIGELFF. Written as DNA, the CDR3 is TGTGCCAGCAGCCCCCGTATCGGGGAGCTGTTTTTT.

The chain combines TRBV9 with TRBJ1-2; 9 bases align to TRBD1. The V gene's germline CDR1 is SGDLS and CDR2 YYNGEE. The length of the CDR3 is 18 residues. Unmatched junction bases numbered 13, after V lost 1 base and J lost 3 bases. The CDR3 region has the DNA TGTGCCAGCAGCGTAACCCCTCTTGACAGGGGGTCATACTATGGCTACACCTTC. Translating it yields CASSVTPLDRGSYYGYTF.

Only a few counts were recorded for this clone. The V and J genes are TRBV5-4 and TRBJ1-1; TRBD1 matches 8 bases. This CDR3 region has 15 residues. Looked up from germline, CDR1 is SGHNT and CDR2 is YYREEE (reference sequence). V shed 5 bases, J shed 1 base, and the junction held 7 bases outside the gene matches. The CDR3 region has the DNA TGTGCCAGCAGAGGGGACAGGAATTCGAACACTGAAGCTTTCTTT. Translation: CASRGDRNSNTEAFF.

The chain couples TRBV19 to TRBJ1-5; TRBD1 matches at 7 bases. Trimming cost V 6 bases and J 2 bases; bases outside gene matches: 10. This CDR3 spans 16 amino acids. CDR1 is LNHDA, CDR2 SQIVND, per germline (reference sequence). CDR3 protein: CASRGAGGSGNQPQHF. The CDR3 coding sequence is TGTGCCAGTAGGGGGGCAGGGGGTAGCGGCAATCAGCCCCAGCATTTT. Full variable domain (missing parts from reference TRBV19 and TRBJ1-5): DGGITQSPKYLFRKEGQNVTLSCEQNLNHDAMYWYRQDPGQGLRLIYYSQIVNDFQKGDIAEGYSVSREKKESFPLTVTSAQKNPTAFYLCASRGAGGSGNQPQHFGDGTRLSIL.

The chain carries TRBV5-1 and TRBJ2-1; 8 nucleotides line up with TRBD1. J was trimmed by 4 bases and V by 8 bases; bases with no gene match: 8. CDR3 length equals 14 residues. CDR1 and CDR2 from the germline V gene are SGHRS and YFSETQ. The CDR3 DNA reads TGCGCCAGTCAGACAGGGGATTGGTACAATGAGCAGTTCTTC. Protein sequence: CASQTGDWYNEQFF.

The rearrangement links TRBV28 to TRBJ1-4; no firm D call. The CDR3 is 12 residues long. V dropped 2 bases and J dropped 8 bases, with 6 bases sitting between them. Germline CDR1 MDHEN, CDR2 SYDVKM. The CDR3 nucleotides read TGTGCCAGCAGTTTACGAGGAGAAAAACTGTTTTTT. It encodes CASSLRGEKLFF.

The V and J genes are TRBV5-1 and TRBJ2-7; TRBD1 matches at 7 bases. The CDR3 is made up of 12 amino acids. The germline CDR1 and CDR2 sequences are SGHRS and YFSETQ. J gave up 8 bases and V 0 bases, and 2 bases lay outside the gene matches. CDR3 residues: CASSLDRGQQYF. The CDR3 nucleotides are TGCGCCAGCAGCTTGGACAGGGGTCAGCAGTACTTC.

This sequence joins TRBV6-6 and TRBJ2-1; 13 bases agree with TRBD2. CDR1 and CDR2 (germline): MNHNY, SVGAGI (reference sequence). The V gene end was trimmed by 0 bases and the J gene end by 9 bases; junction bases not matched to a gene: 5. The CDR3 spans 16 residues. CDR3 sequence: CASSYSTSGRLGEQFF. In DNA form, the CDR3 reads TGTGCCAGCAGTTACTCGACTAGCGGGAGGTTAGGTGAGCAGTTCTTC.

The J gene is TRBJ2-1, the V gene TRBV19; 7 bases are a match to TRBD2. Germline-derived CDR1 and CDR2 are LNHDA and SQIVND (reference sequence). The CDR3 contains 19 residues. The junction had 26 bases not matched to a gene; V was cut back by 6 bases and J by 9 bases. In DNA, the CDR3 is TGTGCCAGTAGCCTCCCGGCGAGTAGTGTAGCGGGCCGGGGATTTGAGCAGTTCTTC. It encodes CASSLPASSVAGRGFEQFF.

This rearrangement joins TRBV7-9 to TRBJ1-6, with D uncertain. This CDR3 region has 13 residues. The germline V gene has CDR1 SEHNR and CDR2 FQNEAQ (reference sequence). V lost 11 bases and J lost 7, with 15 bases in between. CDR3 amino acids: CASTTNLNSPLHF. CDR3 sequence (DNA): TGTGCCTCCACGACTAATTTGAATTCACCCCTCCACTTT. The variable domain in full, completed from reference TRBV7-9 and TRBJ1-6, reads DTGVSQNPRHKITKRGQNVTFRCDPISEHNRLYWYRQTLGQGPEFLTYFQNEAQLEKSRLLSDRFSAERPKGSFSTLEIQRTEQGDSAMYLCASTTNLNSPLHFGNGTRLTVT.

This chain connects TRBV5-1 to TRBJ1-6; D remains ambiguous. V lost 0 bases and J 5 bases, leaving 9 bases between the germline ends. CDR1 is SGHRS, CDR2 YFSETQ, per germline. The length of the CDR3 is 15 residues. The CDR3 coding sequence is TGCGCCAGCAGCTTGGCCGGGAAGAATAATTCACCCCTCCACTTT. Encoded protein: CASSLAGKNNSPLHF.

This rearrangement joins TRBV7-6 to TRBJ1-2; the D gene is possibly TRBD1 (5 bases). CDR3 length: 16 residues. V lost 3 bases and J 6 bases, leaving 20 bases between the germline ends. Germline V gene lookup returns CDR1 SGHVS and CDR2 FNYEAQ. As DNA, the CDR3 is TGTGCCAGCAGCTTTAGCAACCGGGGGACGCGAGATGGCTACACCTTC. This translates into CASSFSNRGTRDGYTF.

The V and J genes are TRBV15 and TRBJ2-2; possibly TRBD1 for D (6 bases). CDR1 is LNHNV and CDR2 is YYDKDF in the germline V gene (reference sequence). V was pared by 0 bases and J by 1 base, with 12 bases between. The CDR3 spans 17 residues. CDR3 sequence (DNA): TGTGCCACCAGCAGAGATGGGGGCATTTGGAACACCGGGGAGCTGTTTTTT. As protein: CATSRDGGIWNTGELFF.

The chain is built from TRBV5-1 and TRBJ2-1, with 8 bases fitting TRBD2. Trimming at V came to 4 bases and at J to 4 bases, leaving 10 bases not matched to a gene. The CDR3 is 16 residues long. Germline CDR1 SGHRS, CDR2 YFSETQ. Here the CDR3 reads CASSQEAGVVYNEQFF. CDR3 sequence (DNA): TGCGCCAGCAGCCAAGAAGCGGGAGTGGTTTACAATGAGCAGTTCTTC.

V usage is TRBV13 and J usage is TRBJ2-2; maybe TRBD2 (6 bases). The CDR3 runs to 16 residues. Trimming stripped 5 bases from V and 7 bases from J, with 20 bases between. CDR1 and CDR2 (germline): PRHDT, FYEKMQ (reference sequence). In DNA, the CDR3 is TGTGCCAGCAGCCCCGTGGTTAGGGACTCAGGCGGGGAGCTGTTTTTT. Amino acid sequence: CASSPVVRDSGGELFF.

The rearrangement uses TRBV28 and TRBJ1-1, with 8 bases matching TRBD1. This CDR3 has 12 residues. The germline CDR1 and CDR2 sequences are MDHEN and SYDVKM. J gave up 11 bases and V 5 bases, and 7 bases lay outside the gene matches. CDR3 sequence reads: CASSEGQGSAFF. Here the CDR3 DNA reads TGTGCCAGCAGTGAAGGACAGGGCTCGGCTTTCTTT.

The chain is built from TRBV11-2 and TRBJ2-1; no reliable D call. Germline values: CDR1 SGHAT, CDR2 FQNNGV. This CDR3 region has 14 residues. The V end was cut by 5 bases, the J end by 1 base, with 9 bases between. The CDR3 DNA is TGTGCCAGCAGCCTTCGGGTTTCCTACAATGAGCAGTTCTTC. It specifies CASSLRVSYNEQFF.

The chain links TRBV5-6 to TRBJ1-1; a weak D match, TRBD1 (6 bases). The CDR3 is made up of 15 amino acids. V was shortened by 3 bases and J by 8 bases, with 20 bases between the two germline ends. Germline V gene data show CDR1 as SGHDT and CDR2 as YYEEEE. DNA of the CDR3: TGTGCCAGCAGCTCAACGAGAACAGGGAACTCCGAAGCTTTCTTT. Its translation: CASSSTRTGNSEAFF.